This T cell receptor beta chain emerged from a study of response to subunit inactivated influenza vaccine. General study points: There was a suggestion from the authors that each seasonal influenza vaccination recruits few new T cells.

The length of the CDR3 is 12 residues. Between the trimmed V and J ends, which lost 9 bases and 7 bases, there was a span of 15 bases. TCRdb reprocessed the RT-PCR reads with MiXCR, giving one entry per CDR3 protein. Of about 540,000 distinct CDR3 sequences listed, under 25% are singletons. A few counts support this clonotype. Its antigen is as yet unknown. This same sample was also part of a study on T cells expressing NK-cell markers. That investigation notes: It was by 5'RACE template switching with UMIs that TCR beta cDNA was made. Six donors had dominant NKG2C+ clonotypes that comprised roughly 1.0-7.0% of their CD8+ T cells.

This TCR derives from a man aged 45-65 years who received an inactivated influenza vaccine. The genes are TRBV12-3 or TRBV12-4 and TRBJ1-2; D uncertain. This material consisted of CD4+ T cells sorted from PBMCs, taken about 11 days after vaccination. In DNA, the CDR3 is TGTGCCAGTACGAAGGGTTCTACTGGCTACACCTTC. It codes for CASTKGSTGYTF.